This T cell receptor (beta chain) was retrieved from a study of response to subunit inactivated influenza vaccine. Study-level points and caveats: With each seasonal influenza vaccination, the authors suggested, few new T cells are recruited.

TCRdb reprocessed the RT-PCR reads via MiXCR and lists one record per CDR3 protein. This table holds roughly 790,000 distinct CDR3 sequences, approximately 22% found once. The germline V gene has CDR1 SGHAT and CDR2 FQNNGV. V lost 5 bases to trimming and J lost 0 bases, with 12 bases between them. The CDR3 contains 15 residues. This clonotype was seen at least ten times. The antigen remains unidentified. The chain has TRBV11-2 and TRBJ2-3; D remains ambiguous. Specimen: PBMCs from blood, collected more than 4 days after vaccination. The source of this sequence is a man in his fifties who received an inactivated influenza vaccine. The CDR3 nucleotides read TGTGCCAGCAGCCCCTACGTCACTAGCACAGATACGCAGTATTTT. Amino acids: CASSPYVTSTDTQYF.